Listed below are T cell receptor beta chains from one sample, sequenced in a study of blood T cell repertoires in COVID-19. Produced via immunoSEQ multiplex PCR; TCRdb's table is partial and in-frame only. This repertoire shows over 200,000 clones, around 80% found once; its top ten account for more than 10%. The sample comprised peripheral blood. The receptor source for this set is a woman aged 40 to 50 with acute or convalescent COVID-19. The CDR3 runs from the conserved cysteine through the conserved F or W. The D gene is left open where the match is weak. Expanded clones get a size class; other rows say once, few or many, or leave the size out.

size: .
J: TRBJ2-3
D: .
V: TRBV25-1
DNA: TGTGCCAGCAGTGAATCGGGAAGGGCAGATACGCAGTATTTT
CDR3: CASSESGRADTQYF

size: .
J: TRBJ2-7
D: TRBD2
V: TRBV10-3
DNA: TGTGCCATCAGTACTAGCGGGAGGGCCCCCGAATACTTC
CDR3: CAISTSGRAPEYF

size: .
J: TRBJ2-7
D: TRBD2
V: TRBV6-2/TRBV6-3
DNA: TGTGCCAGCAGTACACATACCGGGACTACTCACGCGTACTTC
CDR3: CASSTHTGTTHAYF

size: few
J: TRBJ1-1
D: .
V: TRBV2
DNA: TGTGCCAGCAGTGAAAAAGCGACAGGGAACACTGAAGCTTTCTTT
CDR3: CASSEKATGNTEAFF

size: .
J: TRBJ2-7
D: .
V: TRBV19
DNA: TGTGCCAGTAGTTACTCCCGGCAGGGGTGGCACGAGCAGTACTTC
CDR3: CASSYSRQGWHEQYF

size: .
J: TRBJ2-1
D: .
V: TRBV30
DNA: TGTGCCTGGCGGTCCGGGAGAAAGTCCTACAATGAGCAGTTCTTC
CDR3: CAWRSGRKSYNEQFF

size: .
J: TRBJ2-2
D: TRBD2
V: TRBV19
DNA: TGTGCCAGTAGACCAATGCTACGCGGGACTAGCGGGATTAACACCGGGGAGCTGTTTTTT
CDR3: CASRPMLRGTSGINTGELFF

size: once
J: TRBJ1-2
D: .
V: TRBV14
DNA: TGTGCCAGCAGCCCGCAGGGCGGGGGCAGAGGCTACACCTTC
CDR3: CASSPQGGGRGYTF

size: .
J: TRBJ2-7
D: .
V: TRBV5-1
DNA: TGCGCCAGCAGCTTAGGAGCTCCCTACGAGCAGTACTTC
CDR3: CASSLGAPYEQYF

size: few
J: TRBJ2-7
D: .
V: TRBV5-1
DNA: TGCGCCAGCAGGGCAGGATTCGAGCAGTACTTC
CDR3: CASRAGFEQYF

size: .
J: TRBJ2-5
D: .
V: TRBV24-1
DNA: TGTGCCTCGGCGGCGGGGGAGACCCAGTACTTC
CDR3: CASAAGETQYF

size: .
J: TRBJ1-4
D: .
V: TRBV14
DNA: TGTGCCAGCAGCCTAACAGGGCTCGGTGAAAAACTGTTTTTT
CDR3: CASSLTGLGEKLFF

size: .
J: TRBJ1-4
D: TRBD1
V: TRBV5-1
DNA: TGCGCCAGCAGATTCGGGACAGGGGGAGGAAAACTGTTTTTT
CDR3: CASRFGTGGGKLFF

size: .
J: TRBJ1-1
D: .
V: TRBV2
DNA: TGTGCCAGCAGCGCGCCGGGACTCCGGGGAGGAAACACTGAAGCTTTCTTT
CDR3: CASSAPGLRGGNTEAFF

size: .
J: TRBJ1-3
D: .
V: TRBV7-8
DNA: TGTGCCAGCAGCTTAAGGGGCGGGGGAGGTGGAAACACCATATATTTT
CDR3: CASSLRGGGGGNTIYF

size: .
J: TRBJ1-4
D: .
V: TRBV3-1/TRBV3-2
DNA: TGTGCCAGCAGCCAAGAGTCGGCGGCTAATGAAAAACTGTTTTTT
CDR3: CASSQESAANEKLFF

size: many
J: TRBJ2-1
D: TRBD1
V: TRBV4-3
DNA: TGCGCCAGCAGCCAAGGAGGGACAGGGGACTACAATGAGCAGTTCTTC
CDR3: CASSQGGTGDYNEQFF

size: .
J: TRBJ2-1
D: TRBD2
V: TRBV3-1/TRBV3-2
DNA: TGTGCCAGCAGCCAGGGACTAGCGGGAGGTAGAAGTGAGCAGTTCTTC
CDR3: CASSQGLAGGRSEQFF

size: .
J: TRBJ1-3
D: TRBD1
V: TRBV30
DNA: TGTGCCTGGGAAGGGACAGGGCGTAACACCATATATTTT
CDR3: CAWEGTGRNTIYF

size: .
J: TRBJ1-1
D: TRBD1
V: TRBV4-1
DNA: TGCGCCAGCAGCCAAGACCGGGACAGTTCAGGGATGAACACTGAAGCTTTCTTT
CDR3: CASSQDRDSSGMNTEAFF

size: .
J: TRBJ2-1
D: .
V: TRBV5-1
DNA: TGCGCCAGCAGCTTGATCGCAGGGGCCGCCTACAATGAGCAGTTCTTC
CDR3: CASSLIAGAAYNEQFF

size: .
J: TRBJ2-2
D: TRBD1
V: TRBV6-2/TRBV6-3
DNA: TGTGCCAGCAGTTACCCAATGGGGACAGGGAACACCGGGGAGCTGTTTTTT
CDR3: CASSYPMGTGNTGELFF

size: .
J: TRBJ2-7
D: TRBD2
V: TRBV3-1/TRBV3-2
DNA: TGTGCCAGCAGCCACGCCGAAAGACTAGCGGGCAAAGAGCAGTACTTC
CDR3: CASSHAERLAGKEQYF

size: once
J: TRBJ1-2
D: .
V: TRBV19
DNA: TGTGCCAGTAGTATAGACGCGGGTCTCGGTGGCTACACCTTC
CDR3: CASSIDAGLGGYTF

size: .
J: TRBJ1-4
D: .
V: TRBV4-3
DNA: TGCGCCAGCAGCCAAGATTACGTGGCCGCTAATGAAAAACTGTTTTTT
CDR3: CASSQDYVAANEKLFF

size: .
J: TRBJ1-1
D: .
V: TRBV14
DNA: TGTGCCAGCAGTCCGCGTGGGGGGTCGGACACTGAAGCTTTCTTT
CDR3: CASSPRGGSDTEAFF

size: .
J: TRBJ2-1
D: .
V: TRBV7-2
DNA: TGTGCCAGCAGCCCCCAGGGGGGAATAAACAATGAGCAGTTCTTC
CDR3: CASSPQGGINNEQFF

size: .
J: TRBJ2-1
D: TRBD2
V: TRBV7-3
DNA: TGTGCCAGCAGCTCTACCGGGACTAGCGGTGGCGAGCAGTTCTTC
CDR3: CASSSTGTSGGEQFF

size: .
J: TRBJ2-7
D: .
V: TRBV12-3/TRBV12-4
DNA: TGTGCCAGCAGTTCAAACTCCTACGAGCAGTACTTC
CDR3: CASSSNSYEQYF

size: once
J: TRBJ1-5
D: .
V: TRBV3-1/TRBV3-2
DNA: TGTGCCAGCAGCCCCTGGACTTATAGCAATCAGCCCCAGCATTTT
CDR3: CASSPWTYSNQPQHF

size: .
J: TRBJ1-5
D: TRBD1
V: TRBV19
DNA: TGTGCCAGTAGTATCTCAGGTCAGGGGGGCCATCAGCCCCAGCATTTT
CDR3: CASSISGQGGHQPQHF